These 26 T cell receptor beta chains were sequenced from one sample in a study of cytomegalovirus exposure and HLA in healthy donors. The PCR used 60 Vbeta and 13 Jbeta primers. TCRdb's table, derived via immunoSEQ multiplex PCR, lists solely in-frame clones and lacks some. Of about 120,000 clones listed, 77% are singletons. Sequenced input: PBMCs. Receptors were obtained from a man aged 40-50 years in good health and CMV-seropositive.

The rearrangement uses TRBV5-1 and TRBJ2-7; tentatively, D is TRBD1 (6 bases). This CDR3 spans 13 amino acids. V was clipped by 5 bases and J by 3 bases, with 12 bases between them. From germline, CDR1 is SGHRS and CDR2 YFSETQ. Here the CDR3 DNA reads TGCGCCAGCAGGCGGACAGCAAGCTACGAGCAGTACTTC. Its translation is CASRRTASYEQYF.

The chain uses TRBV6-5 and TRBJ2-7; possible D gene TRBD2, 8 bases. Germline V lookup: CDR1 MNHEY, CDR2 SVGAGI. The CDR3 loop spans 13 amino acids. Deletions cut 6 bases from V and 6 bases from J, with 15 bases between. The CDR3 nucleotides read TGTGCCAGCAGCCCCGGGAGGGGGCTCGAGCAGTACTTC. Protein sequence: CASSPGRGLEQYF.

In DNA, the CDR3 is TGTGCCAGCAGTGAAACAGGGGGCGAGTGGGAAAAACTGTTTTTT. It yields the protein CASSETGGEWEKLFF. The chain uses TRBV2 and TRBJ1-4; 9 nucleotides match TRBD1. This CDR3 contains 15 residues. V was pared by 2 bases and J by 8 bases, with 6 bases of the junction left unmatched. The germline V gene encodes CDR1 SNHLY and CDR2 FYNNEI.

This clone was seen just once. The chain couples TRBV7-8 to TRBJ2-7; D possibly corresponds to TRBD2 (6 bases). Germline V lookup: CDR1 SGHVS, CDR2 FQNEAQ. The ends were cut back, 7 bases at V and 4 bases at J, with 17 bases in the middle. The CDR3 extends over 14 amino acids. The CDR3 sequence is CASTTGRGRYEQYF. CDR3 bases: TGTGCCAGCACCACCGGCCGGGGGAGATACGAGCAGTACTTC.

The rearrangement links TRBV28 to TRBJ2-1; 10 bases match TRBD1. This CDR3 has 18 residues. CDR1 and CDR2 (germline): MDHEN, SYDVKM. The V gene end was trimmed by 2 bases and the J gene end by 7 bases; junction bases not matched to a gene: 14. The CDR3 coding sequence is TGTGCCAGCAGTTTACCTCCCGGAAGGGACAGGGGAGTAAATGAGCAGTTCTTC. It encodes CASSLPPGRDRGVNEQFF.

V is TRBV30 and J is TRBJ1-6; D gene ambiguous. The CDR3 runs 11 residues. Germline V gene sequence: CDR1 GTSNPN, CDR2 SVGIG (reference sequence). The V and J ends lost 2 bases and 12 bases respectively, with 8 bases between them. The CDR3 nucleotides are TGTGCCTGGAGTATCCCGGGACCCCTCCACTTT. This encodes CAWSIPGPLHF. The full variable domain, completed using reference TRBV30 and TRBJ1-6, is SQTIHQWPATLVQPVGSPLSLECTVEGTSNPNLYWYRQAAGRGLQLLFYSVGIGQISSEVPQNLSASRPQDRQFILSSKKLLLSDSGFYLCAWSIPGPLHFGNGTRLTVT.

This sequence joins TRBV7-9 and TRBJ2-1; a weak D match, TRBD2 (7 bases). V was cut by 4 bases and J by 8 bases, with 15 bases left in between. Germline V CDR1 and CDR2: SEHNR, FQNEAQ (reference sequence). The CDR3 is made up of 14 amino acids. CDR3 DNA: TGTGCCAGCAGCTCCTCGGGGGGCAAGGATGAGCAGTTCTTC. Its protein is CASSSSGGKDEQFF.

The chain is built from TRBV13 and TRBJ2-6, with D perhaps TRBD1 (6 bases). Germline CDR1 reads PRHDT; CDR2 reads FYEKMQ (reference sequence). CDR3 length: 17 residues. V lost 4 bases and J lost 2, with 15 bases in between. DNA of the CDR3: TGTGCCAGCAGCTCTTACAGGGAGCCAGCTGGGGCCAACGTCCTGACTTTC. Amino acid sequence: CASSSYREPAGANVLTF.

The CDR3 nucleotides read TGTGCCAGCAGCTCCCTCGGGGTCGTTTGGGGAAAACAAGAGACCCAGTACTTC. Its protein is CASSSLGVVWGKQETQYF. The chain has TRBV5-4 and TRBJ2-5; tentative D call: TRBD2 (5 bases). This CDR3 comprises 18 residues. Germline CDR1 is SGHNT and CDR2 is YYREEE (reference sequence). V was trimmed by 3 bases and J by 2 bases, leaving 23 bases between them.

This sequence joins TRBV6-5 and TRBJ1-5, with a possible D match to TRBD1 (5 bases). Per the germline V gene, CDR1 is MNHEY and CDR2 is SVGAGI. V was clipped by 8 bases and J by 2 bases, with 10 bases between them. There are 13 residues in the CDR3. This CDR3 reads CASGLQGNQPQHF. CDR3 bases: TGTGCCAGCGGGCTACAGGGCAATCAGCCCCAGCATTTT.

J is TRBJ2-7 and V is TRBV10-3; 8 nucleotides line up with TRBD2. Germline values: CDR1 ENHRY, CDR2 SYGVKD. After removal of 5 bases from V and 5 bases from J, the junction contained 11 bases not matched to a gene. This CDR3 spans 15 amino acids. CDR3 protein: CAISPNKAGVHEQYF. Written as DNA, the CDR3 is TGTGCCATCAGTCCAAACAAAGCGGGGGTCCACGAGCAGTACTTC.

The chain couples TRBV18 to TRBJ1-6, with 9 bases identical to TRBD1. CDR1 and CDR2 (germline): KGHSH, LQKENI. With 3 bases clipped from V and 7 bases from J, the junction kept 7 bases outside the gene matches. The CDR3 is 16 residues long. Written as DNA, the CDR3 is TGTGCCAGCTCACCCCCGGGCGACAGGGGGAATTCACCCCTCCACTTT. It specifies CASSPPGDRGNSPLHF.

The J gene is TRBJ2-5, the V gene TRBV11-1, with TRBD1 matching over 7 bases. This CDR3 has 14 amino acids. The V and J ends lost 5 bases and 0 bases, in that order; junction bases with no gene match: 3. Germline V gene sequence: CDR1 SGHAT, CDR2 FQDESV (reference sequence). The CDR3 loop is CASSTGQNQETQYF. DNA of the CDR3: TGTGCCAGCAGCACGGGACAGAACCAAGAGACCCAGTACTTC.

This sequence joins TRBV18 and TRBJ1-4; no clear D gene. The V gene lost 1 base and the J gene lost 8 bases, with 8 bases spanning the gap. The CDR3 contains 13 residues. CDR1 is KGHSH and CDR2 is LQKENI in the germline V gene. This chain's CDR3 is CASSPRRWEKLFF. Here the CDR3 DNA reads TGTGCCAGCTCACCACGGAGGTGGGAAAAACTGTTTTTT. Using reference TRBV18 and TRBJ1-4 for the parts outside the CDR3, the full variable domain is NAGVMQNPRHLVRRRGQEARLRCSPMKGHSHVYWYRQLPEEGLKFMVYLQKENIIDESGMPKERFSAEFPKEGPSILRIQQVVRGDSAAYFCASSPRRWEKLFFGSGTQLSVL.

The V and J genes are TRBV23-1 and TRBJ1-6, with D possibly being TRBD1 (5 bases). TRBV23-1 is flagged as an ORF with uncertain function. V lost 0 bases to trimming and J lost 8 bases, with 20 bases between them. There are 18 residues in the CDR3. CDR3: CASSQSTFLVVGDSPLHF. The CDR3 nucleotides are TGCGCCAGCAGTCAATCGACCTTCTTGGTCGTAGGGGATTCACCCCTCCACTTT.

This chain joins TRBV25-1 and TRBJ1-6, with D perhaps TRBD1 (6 bases). V was shortened by 8 bases and J by 6 bases, with 14 bases between the two germline ends. CDR3 length equals 14 residues. The germline V gene encodes CDR1 MGHDK and CDR2 SYGVNS. For the CDR3, the DNA is TGTGCCAGCCAAGAAACAGGGATTAATTCACCCCTCCACTTT. This encodes CASQETGINSPLHF.

V is TRBV5-1 and J is TRBJ1-2; 10 nucleotides agree with TRBD1. This CDR3 has 15 residues. V was clipped by 1 base and J by 7 bases; unmatched bases: 7. CDR1 and CDR2 from the germline V gene are SGHRS and YFSETQ. In nucleotides, the CDR3 is TGCGCCAGCAGCTTGACTGGGACAGGGGCATTTGGCTACACCTTC. Translated, it gives CASSLTGTGAFGYTF.

The genes are TRBV5-5 and TRBJ1-3; TRBD1 might be the D (5 bases). This CDR3 contains 17 residues. V was shortened by 1 base and J by 3 bases, with 17 bases between the two germline ends. The V gene's germline CDR1 is SGHKS and CDR2 YYEKEE (reference sequence). The CDR3 DNA reads as TGTGCCAGCAGCTTGATGCAGGGCTCCCTTGGTGGAAACACCATATATTTT. Translated: CASSLMQGSLGGNTIYF.

The chain uses TRBV7-3 and TRBJ1-2, with D hard to call. CDR1 and CDR2 from the germline V gene are SGHTA and FQGTGA. This CDR3 comprises 13 residues. With 2 bases removed from V and 4 bases from J, the gap between germline ends came to 8 bases. The DNA of the CDR3 is TGTGCCAGCAGCTTAGAGGGTGCCTATGGCTACACCTTC. Its translation: CASSLEGAYGYTF.

CDR3 sequence reads: CASSRIGRGISGNTIYF. The CDR3 region has the DNA TGCGCCAGCAGCAGGATTGGACGGGGGATCTCTGGAAACACCATATATTTT. This chain joins TRBV5-1 and TRBJ1-3; weak D call: TRBD1 (5 bases). The CDR3 consists of 17 residues. Germline CDR1 is SGHRS and CDR2 is YFSETQ. V shed 4 bases and J shed 0 bases, with 17 bases lying between them. Supplemented by reference TRBV5-1 and TRBJ1-3, the full variable domain reads KAGVTQTPRYLIKTRGQQVTLSCSPISGHRSVSWYQQTPGQGLQFLFEYFSETQRNKGNFPGRFSGRQFSNSRSEMNVSTLELGDSALYLCASSRIGRGISGNTIYFGEGSWLTVV.

This clone has a handful of counts. The chain joins TRBV4-1 to TRBJ2-3; possibly TRBD2 for D (5 bases). Trimming took off 4 bases at V and 1 base at J, with 12 bases between the two ends. Germline V lookup: CDR1 MGHRA, CDR2 YSYEKL. The CDR3 extends over 15 amino acids. CDR3 region: CASSRVDGGTDTQYF. The CDR3 nucleotides read TGCGCCAGCAGCCGTGTGGACGGGGGCACAGATACGCAGTATTTT.

Remarks on this clone: A read error may produce the germline difference seen at one junction end. The chain is built from TRBV28 and TRBJ2-7; TRBD1 agrees at 12 bases. From germline, CDR1 is MDHEN and CDR2 SYDVKM. The CDR3 has 20 amino acids. CDR3 sequence (DNA): TGTGCCAGCAGTTATTGGGGCACCGGGACAGGGGGCCCTTACTCCTACGGGCAGTACTTC. Translated: CASSYWGTGTGGPYSYGQYF.

The genes are TRBV28 and TRBJ2-7, with D tentatively TRBD2 (5 bases). V was pared by 2 bases and J by 3 bases, with 17 bases between. From germline, CDR1 is MDHEN and CDR2 SYDVKM. The CDR3 covers 16 residues. The CDR3 sequence is CASSLTVAGWLYEQYF. In nucleotides, the CDR3 is TGTGCCAGCAGTTTAACCGTGGCGGGCTGGCTCTACGAGCAGTACTTC.

The V and J genes are TRBV9 and TRBJ2-2; TRBD1 might be the D (8 bases). This CDR3 contains 16 residues. CDR1 is SGDLS, CDR2 YYNGEE, per germline. V was shortened by 3 bases and J by 7 bases, with 19 bases between the two germline ends. CDR3 sequence (DNA): TGTGCCAGCAGCGCTGGGGGGGACAGGTTATACGGGGAGCTGTTTTTT. Amino acid sequence: CASSAGGDRLYGELFF. The complete variable domain, with remaining parts taken from reference TRBV9 and TRBJ2-2, reads DSGVTQTPKHLITATGQRVTLRCSPRSGDLSVYWYQQSLDQGLQFLIQYYNGEERAKGNILERFSAQQFPDLHSELNLSSLELGDSALYFCASSAGGDRLYGELFFGEGSRLTVL.

V is TRBV2 and J is TRBJ1-6; 8 bases fit TRBD1. The CDR3 has 20 amino acids. V lost 5 bases and J lost 7; bases outside the gene matches: 22. Germline V gene lookup returns CDR1 SNHLY and CDR2 FYNNEI. In DNA, the CDR3 is TGTGCCAGCAGTTCCCGGCGAACGGGGACAGGCGCCCTTGGCAATTCACCCCTCCACTTT. Its protein is CASSSRRTGTGALGNSPLHF.

This chain uses TRBV2 with TRBJ2-6; 7 bases line up with TRBD1. Germline CDR1 reads SNHLY; CDR2 reads FYNNEI. Trimming cost V 7 bases and J 0 bases; bases outside gene matches: 6. CDR3 length: 16 amino acids. The CDR3 DNA is TGTGCCAGCAAGGGACAGCGAAGCTCTGGGGCCAACGTCCTGACTTTC. It is translated as CASKGQRSSGANVLTF.